This T cell receptor (beta chain) was observed in a study of blood T cell repertoires in COVID-19. Study at large: Both acute and convalescent COVID-19 samples were obtained from the United States, Italy and Spain. From T cells, B-cell-depleted T cells, or PBMCs came the material, which was cDNA or gDNA.

The CDR3 contains 16 residues. Germline assignment: CDR1 MNHEY and CDR2 SMNVEV (reference sequence). Trimming took 3 bases from V and 0 from J, leaving 9 bases between them. This clone has more than one count but fewer than ten. Authors' data handling: Nucleated cell counts were estimated from reference gene primer amplification. Repertoires were generated with immunoSEQ multiplex PCR, while TCRdb's copy carries only in-frame clones and drops some. That table is the source of V, J and clone size, and D and trimming were worked out from the DNA. The sample holds 150,000 to 170,000 clones, around 90% seen once.

This sequence originates from a man aged 45-60 years with acute or convalescent COVID-19. The specimen was peripheral blood. V is TRBV27 and J is TRBJ1-6; D is ambiguous. The CDR3 nucleotides read TGTGCCAGCAGTTTCCGGCGGAGCTCCTATAATTCACCCCTCCACTTT. Protein: CASSFRRSSYNSPLHF.